This T cell receptor (beta chain) was captured by sequencing in a study of blood T cell repertoires in COVID-19. About the study: COVID-19 samples from acute and convalescent phases originated in the United States, Italy and Spain.

Libraries were prepared by immunoSEQ multiplex PCR; TCRdb keeps only in-frame clonotypes and omits some of them. The sample has about 300,000 clones, approximately 90% seen once. In Seattle, patients joined the study during active infection and were tracked longitudinally. The CDR3 sequence is 14 residues long. V was pared by 5 bases and J by 6 bases, with 16 bases between. CDR1 is SGHTA and CDR2 is FQGTGA in the germline V gene. Sequenced input: peripheral blood. V gene TRBV7-3 combines with J gene TRBJ1-1; tentative D call: TRBD1 (5 bases). This TCR was recovered from a woman in her fifties or sixties with COVID-19, enrolled during active disease. CDR3 coding DNA: TGTGCCAGCAGCCCGCAGGGCAGGACGTCTGAAGCTTTCTTT. Protein: CASSPQGRTSEAFF.